A few counts support the clone carrying this T cell receptor (beta chain). This sample was included in a study of blood T cell repertoires in COVID-19. Study information: Sites across the United States, Italy and Spain contributed samples from acute and convalescent COVID-19.

TCRdb's table, derived via immunoSEQ multiplex PCR, lists solely in-frame clones and lacks some. This table has 200,000 to 250,000 clones, roughly 80% appearing once. Trimming stripped 3 bases from V and 5 bases from J, with 9 bases between. This CDR3 region has 13 residues. CDR1 is MNHEY, CDR2 SMNVEV, per germline (reference sequence). The cohort comprised adults aged roughly 18 to 95 years residing in some 24 US areas. Participants reported their clinical history, and cohort assignment relied on those reports. For recovered donors of Cohort 3, there were two negative PCRs, clearance, or symptom resolution.

This sequence joins TRBV27 and TRBJ2-3, with D maybe TRBD2 (5 bases). Sequences were obtained from PBMCs or T cells enriched from blood (not recorded which). The clonotype comes from a man between 60 and 75 years old who had recovered from COVID-19. CDR3 amino acids: CASSFFGRDTQYF. The CDR3 region has the DNA TGTGCCAGCAGTTTTTTTGGGAGAGATACGCAGTATTTT.